This T cell receptor (beta chain) was recovered during a study of T cells in Graves' hyperthyroidism and ophthalmopathy. Findings and caveats of the study: Clonotypes that were expanded in thyroid above 0.001 mostly appeared in blood too.

Using RNA transcripts as the source, TCR beta CDR3 regions were amplified. The HTBI primer set was used in a first-round RT-PCR of the TCR CDR3. TCRdb reanalysed the multiplex PCR reads using MiXCR and keeps one entry per CDR3 protein. Found here are hundreds of thousands of distinct CDR3 sequences, 46% of them singletons; the top ten hold 6.5% to 9%. CDR3 length: 16 amino acids. Losses at the gene ends were 2 bases for V and 0 bases for J; bases not matched to a gene: 6. The germline V gene has CDR1 KGHDR and CDR2 SFDVKD. Graves' hyperthyroidism is called stable when ophthalmopathy does not progress within 18 months. Patients were aged 18 to 65, had disease duration under 2 months, and had newly diagnosed hyperthyroidism. As to this clonotype: What it binds is not known.

The receptor comes from a woman aged 18-29 years with Graves' hyperthyroidism. Sequencing was done on a sample of peripheral blood or thyroid tissue (not recorded which). V gene TRBV24-1 combines with J gene TRBJ2-7; the match to TRBD1 covers 7 bases. CDR3 loop: CATSDSQGESSYEQYF. The CDR3 DNA follows: TGTGCCACCAGTGATTCCCAGGGGGAAAGCTCCTACGAGCAGTACTTC.